This T cell receptor beta chain was recovered during a study of OX40 agonist ivuxolimab in advanced cancers. Whole-study results and caveats: Certain nonresponders likewise exhibited a low normalized T-cell clonal expansion. CD4+ T cells averaged fewer expanded clones than CD8+ T cells.

This clone turned up a few times. Its antigen is not identified. Any history of autoimmune disease or systemic immunosuppression disqualified patients. The study sampled blood at baseline, cycle 4 day 1, and cycle 7 day 1. The assay was immunoSEQ multiplex PCR, and TCRdb's table has in-frame clones only and misses some. Here the sample spans about 34,000 clones, around 85% being singletons. Looked up from germline, CDR1 is LNHNV and CDR2 is YYDKDF (reference sequence). Trimming took 3 bases from V and 7 from J, leaving 10 bases between them. This CDR3 comprises 13 residues. The starting material was CD4+ or CD8+ T cells sorted from blood, obtained in a trial of the OX40 agonist ivuxolimab. The sequence derives from an adult with an advanced solid tumor such as melanoma, head and neck, liver or kidney cancer. J is TRBJ1-5 and V is TRBV15, with a possible D match to TRBD1 (6 bases). CDR3 residues: CATSSDRRQPQHF. CDR3 bases: TGTGCCACCAGCAGCGACAGGAGGCAGCCCCAGCATTTT. The entire variable domain, with the rest obtained from reference TRBV15 and TRBJ1-5, is as follows: DAMVIQNPRYQVTQFGKPVTLSCSQTLNHNVMYWYQQKSSQAPKLLFHYYDKDFNNEADTPDNFQSRRPNTSFCFLDIRSPGLGDTAMYLCATSSDRRQPQHFGDGTRLSIL.